Each of the 20 T cell receptor beta chains below was sequenced from the same sample in a study of cytomegalovirus exposure and HLA in healthy donors. In the PCR, 60 Vbeta and 13 Jbeta primers were used. This table comes from immunoSEQ multiplex PCR, and its TCRdb copy is limited to in-frame clones, with some not included. This sample's clone table lists around 150,000 clones. Sequencing input: PBMCs. These receptors were taken from a woman in her fifties or sixties in good health and CMV-seronegative.

The gene calls are TRBV30 and TRBJ2-7; 10 nucleotides align to TRBD2. With 2 bases clipped from V and 4 bases from J, the junction kept 8 bases outside the gene matches. Germline lookup yields CDR1 GTSNPN and CDR2 SVGIG (reference sequence). The CDR3 extends over 15 amino acids. CDR3 protein: CAWSLGLAKGYEQYF. CDR3 sequence (DNA): TGTGCCTGGAGTCTGGGACTAGCGAAAGGTTACGAGCAGTACTTC.

The chain links TRBV10-3 to TRBJ1-1, with 9 bases that match TRBD1. Per the germline V gene, CDR1 is ENHRY and CDR2 is SYGVKD. The CDR3 consists of 18 residues. V lost 3 bases and J lost 0; bases outside the gene matches: 11. The CDR3, as DNA: TGTGCCATCAGTGATCCCCCCCGACAGGGGGGCATGAACACTGAAGCTTTCTTT. The encoded protein is CAISDPPRQGGMNTEAFF.

This chain uses TRBV2 with TRBJ1-2; D is perhaps TRBD1 (6 bases). CDR3 size: 16 residues. V was cut by 8 bases and J by 0 bases, with 19 bases left in between. Germline-derived CDR1 and CDR2 are SNHLY and FYNNEI. The CDR3 DNA follows: TGTGCCAGCCGTCAGGGGATCCCAACCGCTAACTATGGCTACACCTTC. Translating it yields CASRQGIPTANYGYTF.

V gene TRBV18 combines with J gene TRBJ2-2, with TRBD1 identical over 9 bases. Looked up from germline, CDR1 is KGHSH and CDR2 is LQKENI. J was trimmed by 7 bases and V by 3 bases; bases with no gene match: 12. The CDR3 runs 17 residues. The CDR3 is CASSPPGTGSADGELFF. Here the CDR3 DNA reads TGTGCCAGCTCACCCCCCGGGACAGGGAGTGCGGACGGGGAGCTGTTTTTT.

The V gene is TRBV15, the J gene TRBJ2-7; 7 bases align to TRBD1. V trimming: 8 bases; J trimming: 3 bases; junction bases outside the gene matches: 10. The CDR3 covers 14 residues. CDR1 is LNHNV, CDR2 YYDKDF, per germline (reference sequence). CDR3 bases: TGTGCCACCGGGGTACAGGGGTGGAACTACGAGCAGTACTTC. Translating gives CATGVQGWNYEQYF.

DNA of the CDR3: TGTGCCACCCGAACCGGGACTAGCGGGGACAATGAGCAGTTCTTC. Amino acid sequence: CATRTGTSGDNEQFF. The genes are TRBV4-2 and TRBJ2-1, with 13 positions matching TRBD2. This CDR3 is 15 amino acids long. CDR1 is LGHNA and CDR2 is YNFKEQ in the germline V gene. With 10 bases clipped from V and 5 bases from J, the junction kept 8 bases outside the gene matches.

The chain uses TRBV2 and TRBJ1-2, with TRBD1 matching 7 bases. CDR3 length: 15 amino acids. Germline CDR1 SNHLY, CDR2 FYNNEI. V lost 4 bases, J lost 1 base, and 6 bases stayed unmatched. CDR3 in DNA: TGTGCCAGCAGTGCAACTCGGGACAGTAACTATGGCTACACCTTC. This sequence encodes CASSATRDSNYGYTF.

This chain connects TRBV25-1 to TRBJ1-4; D is perhaps TRBD1 (6 bases). Germline V gives CDR1 MGHDK, CDR2 SYGVNS. CDR3 size: 15 residues. V lost 4 bases, J lost 2 bases, and 11 bases lay in between. CDR3 nucleotide sequence: TGTGCCAGCAGTGCCTCAGGGGCCACTAATGAAAAACTGTTTTTT. It yields the protein CASSASGATNEKLFF.

This chain uses TRBV7-6 with TRBJ2-1; D is perhaps TRBD2 (6 bases). The CDR3 is made up of 15 amino acids. Trimming stripped 2 bases from V and 5 bases from J, with 13 bases between. CDR1 SGHVS and CDR2 FNYEAQ come from the germline V gene. CDR3: CASSLSGSLNNEQFF. CDR3 sequence (DNA): TGTGCCAGCAGCTTAAGCGGGTCCTTAAACAATGAGCAGTTCTTC.

V is TRBV2 and J is TRBJ1-1, with D possibly TRBD1 on 5 matching bases. V lost 7 bases to trimming and J lost 4 bases, with 13 bases between them. Per germline, CDR1 SNHLY and CDR2 FYNNEI. This CDR3 has 13 residues. DNA for the CDR3: TGTGCCAGCATTACCAGGGTTAGCACTGAAGCTTTCTTT. This gives the protein CASITRVSTEAFF. Using reference TRBV2 and TRBJ1-1 for the parts outside the CDR3, the full variable domain is EPEVTQTPSHQVTQMGQEVILRCVPISNHLYFYWYRQILGQKVEFLVSFYNNEISEKSEIFDDQFSVERPDGSNFTLKIRSTKLEDSAMYFCASITRVSTEAFFGQGTRLTVV.

The genes are TRBV6-1 and TRBJ1-5; 7 positions agree with TRBD1. V gave up 8 bases and J gave up 2 bases; unmatched junction bases: 6. The germline CDR1 and CDR2 sequences are MNHNS and SASEGT. There are 14 residues in the CDR3. CDR3 sequence reads: CASLITGGNQPQHF. CDR3 nucleotides: TGTGCCAGCCTCATTACAGGGGGCAATCAGCCCCAGCATTTT.

The rearrangement uses TRBV19 and TRBJ1-1, with D possibly being TRBD1 (5 bases). CDR1 and CDR2 (germline): LNHDA, SQIVND (reference sequence). This CDR3 is built from 14 residues. V lost 7 bases, J lost 0 bases, and 12 bases lay in between. CDR3 region: CASTTTALNTEAFF. CDR3 coding DNA: TGTGCCAGTACTACGACAGCTTTGAACACTGAAGCTTTCTTT.

The V and J genes are TRBV2 and TRBJ1-6, with D perhaps matching TRBD1 (6 bases). CDR1 and CDR2 (germline): SNHLY, FYNNEI. The V gene lost 6 bases and the J gene lost 10 bases, with 16 bases spanning the gap. CDR3 length: 14 residues. The CDR3 DNA reads as TGTGCCAGCAGATCGGAAGGGGGGGTGTCACCCCTCCACTTT. This gives the protein CASRSEGGVSPLHF.

This rearrangement joins TRBV6-1 to TRBJ2-7; D is possibly TRBD2 (6 bases). The CDR3 loop spans 17 amino acids. V lost 1 base to trimming and J lost 1 base, with 17 bases between them. The germline V gene encodes CDR1 MNHNS and CDR2 SASEGT. The CDR3 region is CASSEGFWRDLSYEQYF. The CDR3 DNA reads as TGTGCCAGCAGTGAAGGCTTCTGGCGGGACTTATCCTACGAGCAGTACTTC.

Details on this clone: Within the sample, other DNA sequences also encode this same CDR3. V is TRBV10-2 and J is TRBJ2-7; 9 bases map to TRBD2. V gave up 4 bases and J gave up 4 bases; unmatched junction bases: 8. Germline CDR1 is WSHSY and CDR2 is SAAADI. This CDR3 is 15 amino acids long. The CDR3 DNA is TGCGCCAGCAGTGTGGCTAGCGGGAACGAGTACGAGCAGTACTTC. This sequence encodes CASSVASGNEYEQYF.

V usage is TRBV7-9 and J usage is TRBJ2-2, with 7 bases fitting TRBD2. Per germline, CDR1 SEHNR and CDR2 FQNEAQ (reference sequence). V shed 2 bases, J shed 5 bases, and the junction held 11 bases outside the gene matches. The CDR3 contains 17 residues. This chain's CDR3 is CASSLLAVNGKTGELFF. The CDR3 DNA reads as TGTGCCAGCAGCTTACTAGCGGTTAACGGGAAGACCGGGGAGCTGTTTTTT.

The chain combines TRBV25-1 with TRBJ2-2; tentative D call: TRBD1 (6 bases). Trimming pared 0 bases from V and 0 bases from J, leaving 8 bases between. CDR3 size: 16 residues. Germline CDR1 and CDR2: MGHDK and SYGVNS. DNA of the CDR3: TGTGCCAGCAGTGAATATAACAGGGCGAACACCGGGGAGCTGTTTTTT. It encodes CASSEYNRANTGELFF.

V is TRBV5-1 and J is TRBJ1-2, with D tentatively TRBD1 (6 bases). Germline CDR1 is SGHRS and CDR2 is YFSETQ. Trimming removed 5 bases from V and 4 bases from J, with 18 bases in between. This CDR3 comprises 15 residues. CDR3 sequence: CASSPGTFPFYGYTF. Written as DNA, the CDR3 is TGCGCCAGCAGTCCCGGGACATTCCCTTTCTATGGCTACACCTTC. Looking up the rest from reference TRBV5-1 and TRBJ1-2 gives the full variable domain: KAGVTQTPRYLIKTRGQQVTLSCSPISGHRSVSWYQQTPGQGLQFLFEYFSETQRNKGNFPGRFSGRQFSNSRSEMNVSTLELGDSALYLCASSPGTFPFYGYTFGSGTRLTVV.

The chain recombines TRBV6-1 with TRBJ2-7, with D possibly TRBD1 on 6 matching bases. Germline V gives CDR1 MNHNS, CDR2 SASEGT. Deletions cut 10 bases from V and 4 bases from J, with 17 bases between. The CDR3 has 13 amino acids. DNA for the CDR3: TGTGCCACCCTAAGACAGGTTCAGTACGAGCAGTACTTC. Its protein product is CATLRQVQYEQYF.

The gene calls are TRBV6-1 and TRBJ1-1; tentatively, D is TRBD1 (5 bases). The CDR3 is 11 residues long. V lost 11 bases to trimming and J lost 8 bases, with 15 bases between them. CDR1 is MNHNS, CDR2 SASEGT, per germline. The chain's CDR3 is CACVSGPEAFF. CDR3 in DNA: TGTGCCTGTGTCTCAGGGCCCGAAGCTTTCTTT.